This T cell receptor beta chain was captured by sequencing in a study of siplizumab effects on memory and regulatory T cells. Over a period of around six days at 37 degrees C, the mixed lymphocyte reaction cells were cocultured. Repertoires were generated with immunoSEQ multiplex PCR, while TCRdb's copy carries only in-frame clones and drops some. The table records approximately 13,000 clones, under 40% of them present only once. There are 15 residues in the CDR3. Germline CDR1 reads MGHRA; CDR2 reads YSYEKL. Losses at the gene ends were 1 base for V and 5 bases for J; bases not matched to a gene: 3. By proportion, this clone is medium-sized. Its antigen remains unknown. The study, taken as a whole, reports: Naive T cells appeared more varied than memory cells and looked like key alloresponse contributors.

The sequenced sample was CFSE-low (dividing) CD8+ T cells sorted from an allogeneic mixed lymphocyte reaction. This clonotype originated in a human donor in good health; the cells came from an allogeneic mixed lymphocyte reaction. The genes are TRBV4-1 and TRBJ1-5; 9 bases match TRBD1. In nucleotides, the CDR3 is TGCGCCAGCAGCCAAGGGGGGACAGGGCATCAGCCCCAGCATTTT. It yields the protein CASSQGGTGHQPQHF.